This TCR beta chain came from a study of blood T cell repertoires in COVID-19. Here immunoSEQ multiplex PCR was the method, and the copy in TCRdb shows in-frame clones only, minus some. The sample has about 140,000 clones; approximately 86% are singletons. Germline V gene data show CDR1 as SGHAT and CDR2 as FQNNGV. The V gene lost 8 bases and the J gene lost 6 bases, with 24 bases spanning the gap. This CDR3 is built from 16 residues. The receptor's source is a woman between 50 and 59 years old with acute or convalescent COVID-19. Sequencing was performed on peripheral blood. The rearrangement uses TRBV11-2 and TRBJ2-3, with D maybe TRBD2 (7 bases). This CDR3 reads CASLAGGLGFADTQYF. CDR3 DNA sequence: TGTGCCAGCCTTGCCGGGGGGCTGGGATTTGCGGATACGCAGTATTTT.